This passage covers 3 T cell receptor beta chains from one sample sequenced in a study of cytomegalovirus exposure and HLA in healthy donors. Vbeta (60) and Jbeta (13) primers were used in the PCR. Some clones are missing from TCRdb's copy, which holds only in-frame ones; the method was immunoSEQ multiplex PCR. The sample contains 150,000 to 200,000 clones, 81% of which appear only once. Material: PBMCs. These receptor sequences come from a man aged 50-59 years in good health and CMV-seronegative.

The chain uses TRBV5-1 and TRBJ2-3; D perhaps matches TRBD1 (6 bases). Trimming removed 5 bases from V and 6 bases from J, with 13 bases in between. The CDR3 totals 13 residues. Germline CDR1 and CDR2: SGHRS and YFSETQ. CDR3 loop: CASSEGVSDTQYF. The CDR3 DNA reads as TGCGCCAGCAGTGAGGGGGTGTCGGATACGCAGTATTTT.

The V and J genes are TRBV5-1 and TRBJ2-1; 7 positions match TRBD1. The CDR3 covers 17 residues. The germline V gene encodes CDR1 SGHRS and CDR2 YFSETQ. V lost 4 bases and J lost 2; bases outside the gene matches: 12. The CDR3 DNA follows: TGCGCCAGCAGCAGGAACGGACAGGCCGTGACCTACAATGAGCAGTTCTTC. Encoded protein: CASSRNGQAVTYNEQFF.

CDR3 protein: CASSYRTAPSYEQYF. CDR3 sequence (DNA): TGTGCCAGCAGTTACCGGACAGCACCCTCCTACGAGCAGTACTTC. V usage is TRBV6-6 and J usage is TRBJ2-7; D is possibly TRBD1 (6 bases). CDR3 length equals 15 residues. In germline, CDR1 is MNHNY, CDR2 SVGAGI (reference sequence). V lost 2 bases and J lost 0, with 11 bases in between.